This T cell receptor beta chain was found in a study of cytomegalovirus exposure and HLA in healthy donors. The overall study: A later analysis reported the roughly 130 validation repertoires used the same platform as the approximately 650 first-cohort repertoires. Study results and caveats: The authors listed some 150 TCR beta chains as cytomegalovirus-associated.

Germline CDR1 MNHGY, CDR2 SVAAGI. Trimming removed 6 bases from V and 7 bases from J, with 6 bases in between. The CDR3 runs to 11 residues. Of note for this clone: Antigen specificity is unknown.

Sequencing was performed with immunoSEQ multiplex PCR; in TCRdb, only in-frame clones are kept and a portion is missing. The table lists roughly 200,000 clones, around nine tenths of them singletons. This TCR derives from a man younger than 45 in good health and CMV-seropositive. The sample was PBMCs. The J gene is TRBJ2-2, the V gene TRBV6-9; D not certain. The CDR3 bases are TGTGCCAGCAGGCCCATCGGGGAGCTGTTTTTT. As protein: CASRPIGELFF.